This T cell receptor (beta chain) was recorded in a study of shared clonotypes between healthy human individuals. CDR3 size: 11 residues. CDR1 and CDR2 (germline): SGHVS, FNYEAQ. V shed 4 bases and J shed 9 bases, with 7 bases lying between them. Assay used: immunoSEQ multiplex PCR; TCRdb lists only in-frame clones, some missing. The data contain about 1 million clones, 70% to 80% of them seen just once; the ten biggest clones take up approximately 1.5%. This clone was detected only once. The TCR sequence derives from a man aged 18 to 29 in good health. This sequence joins TRBV7-6 and TRBJ1-5, with no clear D. The sequencing sample was made of memory CD4+ T cells sorted from blood. Subset in this sample: CD45RA-negative fraction. The CDR3 DNA reads TGTGCCAGCAGCTCTGGTTTGCCCCAGCATTTT. As protein: CASSSGLPQHF.